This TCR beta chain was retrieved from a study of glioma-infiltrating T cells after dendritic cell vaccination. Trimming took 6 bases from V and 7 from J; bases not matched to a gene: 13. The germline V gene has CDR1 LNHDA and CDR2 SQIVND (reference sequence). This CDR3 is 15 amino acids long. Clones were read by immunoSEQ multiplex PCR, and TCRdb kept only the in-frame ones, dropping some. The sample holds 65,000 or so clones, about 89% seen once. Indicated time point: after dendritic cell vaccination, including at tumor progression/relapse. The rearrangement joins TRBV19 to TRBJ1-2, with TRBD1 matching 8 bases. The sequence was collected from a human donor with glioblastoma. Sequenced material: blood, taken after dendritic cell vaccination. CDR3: CASSTYRDRLGGYTF. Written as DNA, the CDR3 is TGTGCCAGTAGCACCTATCGGGACAGGTTAGGTGGCTACACCTTC.